This is a list of T cell receptor beta chains from one sample in a study of blood T cell repertoires in COVID-19. Profiling relied on immunoSEQ multiplex PCR, and the TCRdb table lists in-frame clones only, not all of them. The sample holds about 160,000 clones, roughly four fifths seen once. Source material: peripheral blood. The receptors come from a human donor in a cohort sampled during active COVID-19. Both conserved end residues are part of each CDR3. A D gene is named only where the DNA matches it firmly. Only part of the rows carry a size: once, few, many, or a class if the clone is expanded.

D gene | J gene | clone size | V gene | CDR3 protein | CDR3 DNA
TRBD2 | TRBJ2-1 | - | TRBV12-5 | CASGPPGSLAGGEQFF | TGTGCTAGTGGTCCCCCTGGTAGCCTAGCGGGGGGTGAGCAGTTCTTC
TRBD1 | TRBJ2-5 | - | TRBV6-2/TRBV6-3 | CASSYVAGGVETQYF | TGTGCCAGCAGTTACGTGGCAGGGGGAGTCGAGACCCAGTACTTC
- | TRBJ1-2 | - | TRBV19 | CASSTRGSGYTF | TGTGCCAGTAGTACCAGGGGATCTGGCTACACCTTC
TRBD2 | TRBJ2-1 | - | TRBV29-1 | CSVTTTSGRSYNEQFF | TGCAGCGTTACCACGACTAGCGGACGCTCCTACAATGAGCAGTTCTTC
- | TRBJ2-2 | - | TRBV6-5 | CASSYRQGPGELFF | TGTGCCAGCAGTTACCGGCAGGGCCCCGGGGAGCTGTTTTTT
TRBD1 | TRBJ1-1 | - | TRBV5-6 | CASSLGRGDTEAFF | TGTGCCAGCAGCTTGGGCAGGGGGGATACTGAAGCTTTCTTT
TRBD2 | TRBJ2-2 | - | TRBV7-7 | CASSGGAGGHRELFF | TGTGCTAGCAGCGGGGGAGCGGGAGGACACCGGGAGCTGTTTTTT
- | TRBJ2-5 | - | TRBV5-1 | CATQELAGAQETQYF | TGCGCCACGCAGGAGCTGGCGGGGGCCCAAGAGACCCAGTACTTC
TRBD1 | TRBJ1-2 | - | TRBV7-9 | CASSSPSGQGAQGYTF | TGTGCCAGCAGCTCCCCCTCGGGACAGGGGGCTCAGGGCTACACCTTC
- | TRBJ1-6 | few | TRBV30 | CAWSMGSSYNSPLHF | TGTGCCTGGAGTATGGGGAGCTCCTATAATTCACCCCTCCACTTT
- | TRBJ2-2 | - | TRBV4-3 | CASSLEPPGYANTGELFF | TGCGCCAGCAGCCTCGAGCCACCAGGGTACGCGAACACCGGGGAGCTGTTTTTT
- | TRBJ2-1 | - | TRBV28 | CASSLERGIINEQFF | TGTGCCAGCAGTTTAGAACGGGGAATCATTAATGAGCAGTTCTTC
TRBD1 | TRBJ1-2 | few | TRBV27 | CASSNTGEGGYTF | TGTGCCAGCAGTAATACAGGGGAAGGCGGCTACACCTTC
- | TRBJ1-1 | - | TRBV11-2 | CASSSNTEAFF | TGTGCCAGCAGCTCAAACACTGAAGCTTTCTTT
TRBD1 | TRBJ2-1 | - | TRBV7-9 | CASLSGTATYNEQFF | TGTGCCAGCCTTTCGGGGACAGCTACCTACAATGAGCAGTTCTTC
- | TRBJ1-2 | once | TRBV20-1 | CSAETGNGYTF | TGCAGTGCCGAGACAGGCAATGGCTACACCTTC
- | TRBJ1-1 | - | TRBV28 | CASSLSPGPEAFF | TGTGCCAGCAGTTTGTCGCCTGGGCCTGAAGCTTTCTTT
TRBD1 | TRBJ1-5 | once | TRBV5-6 | CASSPNRGSNQPQHF | TGTGCCAGCAGCCCTAACAGGGGGAGCAATCAGCCCCAGCATTTT
- | TRBJ1-6 | - | TRBV7-9 | CASSLAIGLGDSPLHF | TGTGCCAGCAGCTTAGCCATCGGGTTAGGCGATTCACCCCTCCACTTT
- | TRBJ2-2 | - | TRBV9 | CASSVDLVGNTGELFF | TGTGCCAGCAGCGTAGATCTAGTAGGGAACACCGGGGAGCTGTTTTTT
TRBD1 | TRBJ2-7 | - | TRBV7-9 | CASSPNFGTGGFYEQYF | TGTGCCAGCAGTCCCAACTTTGGGACAGGGGGCTTCTACGAGCAGTACTTC
TRBD2 | TRBJ2-5 | - | TRBV30 | CAWSHAGAMKETQYF | TGTGCCTGGAGTCATGCGGGAGCTATGAAAGAGACCCAGTACTTC
- | TRBJ1-2 | - | TRBV16 | CASSPQGNYGYTF | TGTGCCAGCAGCCCCCAGGGTAACTATGGCTACACCTTC
TRBD1 | TRBJ2-2 | - | TRBV7-2 | CASTSEGQGLNTGELFF | TGTGCCAGCACCTCGGAGGGACAGGGCTTAAACACCGGGGAGCTGTTTTTT
- | TRBJ1-4 | - | TRBV4-3 | CASSPTGTHEKLFF | TGCGCCAGCAGCCCTACAGGGACCCATGAAAAACTGTTTTTT
TRBD1 | TRBJ1-1 | - | TRBV11-1 | CASSLGQGNTEAFF | TGTGCCAGCAGCCTAGGACAGGGGAACACTGAAGCTTTCTTT
TRBD1 | TRBJ2-7 | - | TRBV29-1 | CSVEWDRGIARSYEQYF | TGCAGCGTTGAATGGGACAGGGGGATAGCTAGGTCCTACGAGCAGTACTTC
- | TRBJ1-1 | - | TRBV28 | CASSFRDTPNTEAFF | TGTGCCAGCAGTTTCCGGGACACTCCGAACACTGAAGCTTTCTTT
TRBD1 | TRBJ2-7 | - | TRBV9 | CASSVESGGSYEQYF | TGTGCCAGCAGCGTAGAATCAGGGGGCTCCTACGAGCAGTACTTC
TRBD2 | TRBJ2-7 | - | TRBV7-2 | CASSFSSGGQYEQYF | TGTGCCAGCAGCTTCTCTAGCGGGGGGCAGTACGAGCAGTACTTC
TRBD2 | TRBJ2-7 | - | TRBV7-2 | CASSHSSGGLYEQYF | TGTGCCAGCAGCCATTCCAGCGGGGGCCTCTACGAGCAGTACTTC
- | TRBJ1-1 | - | TRBV7-6 | CASSPAVTEAFF | TGTGCCAGCAGCCCCGCGGTGACTGAAGCTTTCTTT
- | TRBJ2-7 | - | TRBV11-2 | CASSSQGIEQYF | TGTGCCAGCAGCTCTCAGGGGATCGAGCAGTACTTC
TRBD1 | TRBJ1-5 | - | TRBV15 | CATSRDYAGGADNQPQHF | TGTGCCACCAGCAGAGATTATGCAGGGGGCGCGGACAATCAGCCCCAGCATTTT
- | TRBJ1-6 | - | TRBV5-8 | CASSFKAVNSPLHF | TGTGCCAGCAGCTTCAAAGCGGTCAATTCACCCCTCCACTTT
TRBD2 | TRBJ2-5 | - | TRBV19 | CASSSGGQTQYF | TGTGCCAGTAGTAGCGGGGGACAGACCCAGTACTTC
TRBD2 | TRBJ2-7 | - | TRBV4-3 | CASSQDGSGRPNVYEQYF | TGCGCCAGCAGCCAAGATGGGAGCGGGAGGCCCAACGTCTACGAGCAGTACTTC
- | TRBJ2-2 | - | TRBV5-1 | CASSLDPGTNTGELFF | TGCGCCAGCAGCTTGGATCCGGGAACGAACACCGGGGAGCTGTTTTTT
TRBD2 | TRBJ2-7 | - | TRBV7-2 | CASSLDGGGSIYEQYF | TGTGCCAGCAGCTTAGATGGCGGCGGGAGTATCTACGAGCAGTACTTC
- | TRBJ2-1 | - | TRBV6-2/TRBV6-3 | CASSSDGRWGNEQFF | TGTGCCAGCAGTTCGGATGGGAGGTGGGGGAATGAGCAGTTCTTC
- | TRBJ1-6 | few | TRBV5-4 | CASSLQDSWDSPLHF | TGTGCCAGCAGCTTGCAGGACAGCTGGGATTCACCCCTCCACTTT
TRBD2 | TRBJ2-1 | few | TRBV19 | CASTQTTSGYNEQFF | TGTGCCAGTACCCAAACGACTAGCGGATACAATGAGCAGTTCTTC
- | TRBJ2-1 | - | TRBV29-1 | CSVKGSVSRNEQFF | TGCAGCGTGAAAGGTAGCGTATCTCGCAATGAGCAGTTCTTC
TRBD2 | TRBJ2-2 | few | TRBV7-7 | CASSLALAGRTGELFF | TGTGCTAGCAGCTTGGCACTAGCGGGAAGGACCGGGGAGCTGTTTTTT
- | TRBJ1-1 | - | TRBV7-9 | CASTREGRGEAFF | TGTGCCAGCACCCGTGAGGGGAGGGGTGAAGCTTTCTTT
- | TRBJ2-1 | once | TRBV11-3 | CASSKTGTPSYNEQFF | TGTGCCAGCAGCAAAACCGGGACACCATCCTACAATGAGCAGTTCTTC
- | TRBJ2-3 | - | TRBV5-8 | CASSLREPDTQYF | TGTGCCAGCAGCCTCCGTGAGCCAGATACGCAGTATTTT
- | TRBJ1-2 | - | TRBV15 | CATSSAQGDYGYTF | TGTGCCACCAGCAGTGCTCAGGGCGACTATGGCTACACCTTC
TRBD1 | TRBJ1-1 | - | TRBV6-4 | CASSYDRGTEAFF | TGTGCCAGCAGTTACGACAGGGGCACTGAAGCTTTCTTT
TRBD2 | TRBJ2-7 | - | TRBV6-2/TRBV6-3 | CASSRTSGRANEQYF | TGTGCCAGCAGCAGGACTAGCGGGAGGGCCAACGAGCAGTACTTC
- | TRBJ1-2 | once | TRBV3-1/TRBV3-2 | CASSQDWRGLNHYGYTF | TGTGCCAGCAGCCAAGATTGGCGGGGGTTGAATCACTATGGCTACACCTTC
- | TRBJ2-3 | - | TRBV7-2 | CASSLGDSYRSDTQYF | TGTGCCAGCAGCTTAGGAGACTCTTACCGCTCAGATACGCAGTATTTT
TRBD2 | TRBJ2-7 | - | TRBV27 | CASSLAGVGYEQYF | TGTGCCAGCAGTTTAGCGGGGGTTGGCTACGAGCAGTACTTC
- | TRBJ1-2 | - | TRBV20-1 | CSARTDSAVTF | TGCAGTGCTAGAACCGACAGTGCGGTCACCTTC
TRBD1 | TRBJ2-2 | - | TRBV14 | CASSHLRTGSTGELFF | TGTGCCAGCAGCCATTTACGGACAGGGAGCACCGGGGAGCTGTTTTTT